The entry below describes one TCR beta chain. Its specificity is unknown. This sample was taken from a study of cytomegalovirus exposure and HLA in healthy donors. Study in general: Across 300 to 400 genotyped donors, about 81% landed in the Caucasian-associated ancestry cluster.

Germline V gene data show CDR1 as SGHTA and CDR2 as FQGTGA. Trimming at V came to 7 bases and at J to 10 bases, leaving 13 bases not matched to a gene. The CDR3 is 15 residues long. A multiplex PCR was run with 60 Vbeta primers and 13 Jbeta primers. Produced via immunoSEQ multiplex PCR; TCRdb's table is partial and in-frame only. The data contain tens of thousands of clones, around 78% of them singletons. Study findings and constraints: Donors were assumed by presence/absence analyses to have roughly uniform sequencing depth. Some V segments (TRBV6-2 and TRBV6-3 among them) were excluded as indistinguishable. Previous analysis showed most TCR beta V segments were productive about 90% or about 30% of the time.

This chain connects TRBV7-3 to TRBJ2-3; 11 nucleotides match TRBD2. Sequencing was performed on PBMCs. This clonotype was sampled from a woman aged 40 to 50 in good health and CMV-seropositive. CDR3 sequence reads: CASNPPGTSGRAQYF. DNA for the CDR3: TGTGCCAGCAACCCACCCGGAACTAGCGGGAGAGCGCAGTATTTT.